This T cell receptor (beta chain) was identified during a study of technical replicates of blood from several donors. The V end was cut by 7 bases, the J end by 6 bases, with 19 bases between. The CDR3 is made up of 15 amino acids. Germline V gene sequence: CDR1 SGHAT, CDR2 FQNNGV. Some clones are missing from TCRdb's copy, which holds only in-frame ones; the method was immunoSEQ multiplex PCR. This repertoire shows around 61,000 clones, around 97% found once; its top ten account for over 0.15%. This clone was seen only once. Sequenced sample: T cells isolated from PBMCs. The TCR originated in a human donor in good health. V usage is TRBV11-2 and J usage is TRBJ1-5; D not certain. CDR3 in amino acids: CASTPQHGRSQPQHF. For the CDR3, the DNA is TGTGCCAGCACCCCACAACACGGGAGGAGTCAGCCCCAGCATTTT.